The present TCR beta chain was sequenced within a study of siplizumab effects on memory and regulatory T cells. A 37°C coculture lasting more than five days was applied to the mixed lymphocyte reaction cells. Regarding the study as a whole: A major contribution to the alloresponse seemed to be made by naive T cells, which seemed more diverse than memory cells.

Assays were performed on 10^5 or so TCR templates per sample. Profiling relied on immunoSEQ multiplex PCR, and the TCRdb table lists in-frame clones only, not all of them. The data contain approximately 10,000 clones, around 43% of them singletons. Trimming shortened V by 4 bases and J by 2 bases, and 5 bases separated the two germline ends. The CDR3 has 12 amino acids. CDR1 and CDR2 from the germline V gene are SGHRS and YFSETQ. Notes on this clone: Antigen unknown.

The receptor's source is a human donor in good health; the cells came from an allogeneic mixed lymphocyte reaction. Some clones in this sample may be carry-over from other donors' samples. Sequenced: CFSE-low (dividing) CD8+ T cells sorted from an allogeneic mixed lymphocyte reaction. The V and J genes are TRBV5-1 and TRBJ2-3; D unclear. Here the CDR3 DNA reads TGCGCCAGCAGCCTAAACACAGATACGCAGTATTTT. Translating gives CASSLNTDTQYF.